Below are 25 T cell receptor beta chains sequenced from a single sample in a study of blood T cell repertoires in COVID-19 (TCRdb year 2020). The library relied on the immunoSEQ multiplex PCR assay. Held by TCRdb, this immuneACCESS table contains in-frame sequences only and omits some clones. Under half of the omission traces to an unresolved V gene where checked; the cause of the rest is unknown. This sample gives around 140,000 clones in total; about 87% of them show up just once. The ten top clones hold roughly 3.9% of the sample. Sequenced: PBMCs or T cells enriched from blood (not recorded which). The receptors shown here come from a man aged 45-65 years in a cohort exposed to, infected with or recovered from COVID-19 (not recorded which).

The V call is TRBV6-5, the J call TRBJ2-7, with TRBD2 as a possible D gene (7 bases). The V gene's germline CDR1 is MNHEY and CDR2 SVGAGI. Trimming pared 7 bases from V and 6 bases from J, leaving 13 bases between. The CDR3 has 12 residues. The CDR3 loop reads CASTPGGAEQYF. Here the CDR3 DNA reads TGTGCCAGCACCCCTGGGGGGGCCGAGCAGTACTTC.

This clone turned up a few times. The V gene is TRBV5-4, the J gene TRBJ2-7, with 9 positions matching TRBD1. The CDR3 is made up of 15 amino acids. CDR1 is SGHNT and CDR2 is YYREEE in the germline V gene (reference sequence). Trimming took 4 bases from V and 4 from J; bases not matched to a gene: 9. CDR3 sequence reads: CASSPLGTGLYEQYF. CDR3 bases: TGTGCCAGCAGCCCCCTAGGGACAGGGTTATACGAGCAGTACTTC.

V gene TRBV4-1 combines with J gene TRBJ2-5; 7 positions agree with TRBD2. J gave up 5 bases and V 0 bases, and 9 bases lay outside the gene matches. The germline V gene has CDR1 MGHRA and CDR2 YSYEKL. The CDR3 runs to 16 residues. The CDR3 is CASSQDGTGGVETQYF. DNA for the CDR3: TGCGCCAGCAGCCAAGACGGCACGGGAGGCGTGGAGACCCAGTACTTC.

The chain is built from TRBV4-2 and TRBJ1-4, with 9 positions matching TRBD1. CDR3 length: 18 residues. CDR1 LGHNA and CDR2 YNFKEQ come from the germline V gene. V was clipped by 4 bases and J by 1 base; unmatched bases: 10. CDR3 residues: CASSRQTGGEETNEKLFF. CDR3 in DNA: TGTGCCAGCAGCCGACAGACAGGGGGTGAAGAAACTAATGAAAAACTGTTTTTT.

Comments on this clone: A read error may account for a junction end that differs from germline. The chain carries TRBV11-3 and TRBJ1-2; 7 bases are a match to TRBD1. CDR3 length: 13 residues. Germline V gives CDR1 SGHNT, CDR2 YENEEA. The CDR3 spells CASSLETGRGYTF. CDR3 sequence (DNA): TGTGCCAGCAGCCTAGAGACAGGGAGAGGCTACACCTTC.

The chain links TRBV4-3 to TRBJ2-2; D is possibly TRBD1 (5 bases). This CDR3 has 14 amino acids. Looked up from germline, CDR1 is LGHNA and CDR2 is YSLEER. V was cut by 3 bases and J by 5 bases, with 10 bases left in between. This chain's CDR3 is CASSHQGFTGELFF. CDR3 nucleotides: TGCGCCAGCAGCCACCAGGGTTTTACCGGGGAGCTGTTTTTT.

The chain combines TRBV25-1 with TRBJ1-4; 9 nucleotides match TRBD1. The CDR3 is 17 residues long. Germline V gene data show CDR1 as MGHDK and CDR2 as SYGVNS. Trimming removed 2 bases from V and 4 bases from J; junction bases left unmatched: 8. Written as DNA, the CDR3 is TGTGCCAGCAGTGAACGCCAGGGGACAGGGTTTAATGAAAAACTGTTTTTT. Its translation is CASSERQGTGFNEKLFF.

This clone was observed a single time. J is TRBJ2-3 and V is TRBV30; D unclear. The germline V gene encodes CDR1 GTSNPN and CDR2 SVGIG (reference sequence). V lost 3 bases to trimming and J lost 5 bases, with 12 bases between them. The CDR3 consists of 13 residues. Here the CDR3 DNA reads TGTGCCTGGAGCCTCAAGACAAAAGATACGCAGTATTTT. It translates to CAWSLKTKDTQYF.

The chain links TRBV3-1 (or the pseudogene TRBV3-2) to TRBJ2-2, with 12 bases that match TRBD2. The CDR3 is 17 residues long. Germline CDR1 is LGHDT and CDR2 is YNNKEL (reference sequence). Trimming cost V 4 bases and J 2 bases; bases outside gene matches: 5. The CDR3 is CASSPSGRVGNTGELFF. The CDR3 coding sequence is TGTGCCAGCAGCCCTAGCGGGAGGGTCGGTAACACCGGGGAGCTGTTTTTT.

This sequence joins TRBV19 and TRBJ2-7; TRBD2 might be the D (5 bases). Trimming left V 3 bases short and J 0 bases short, with 15 bases between. This CDR3 is built from 16 residues. CDR1 and CDR2 (germline): LNHDA, SQIVND (reference sequence). CDR3 DNA sequence: TGTGCCAGTAGTATTGGTTCGGGGTTGAGCTCCTACGAGCAGTACTTC. Its translation: CASSIGSGLSSYEQYF.

This chain joins TRBV5-1 and TRBJ2-1, with D possibly being TRBD2 (6 bases). The CDR3 has 14 residues. CDR1 SGHRS and CDR2 YFSETQ come from the germline V gene. The V end was cut by 0 bases, the J end by 9 bases, with 13 bases between. The CDR3 reads CASSLGDSFGEQFF. The CDR3 DNA reads as TGCGCCAGCAGCTTGGGGGACTCGTTCGGTGAGCAGTTCTTC.

This chain connects TRBV10-3 to TRBJ2-2, with no clear D. With 0 bases removed from V and 6 bases from J, the gap between germline ends came to 8 bases. This CDR3 has 14 amino acids. Looked up from germline, CDR1 is ENHRY and CDR2 is SYGVKD. The CDR3 is CAISESSSSGELFF. CDR3 in DNA: TGTGCCATCAGTGAGTCCAGTAGCTCCGGGGAGCTGTTTTTT.

The V and J genes are TRBV5-4 and TRBJ2-7; TRBD1 aligns across 8 bases. In germline, CDR1 is SGHNT, CDR2 YYREEE (reference sequence). The CDR3 contains 13 residues. Germline trimming cut 4 bases from V and 6 bases from J; bases unmatched to any gene: 6. In nucleotides, the CDR3 is TGTGCCAGCAGCCCGGGACAGGTCCTCGAGCAGTACTTC. Amino acids: CASSPGQVLEQYF.

The rearrangement uses TRBV7-9 and TRBJ1-3; maybe TRBD1 (6 bases). Germline assignment: CDR1 SEHNR and CDR2 FQNEAQ (reference sequence). The ends were cut back, 5 bases at V and 0 bases at J, with 14 bases in the middle. The length of the CDR3 is 16 residues. The DNA for the CDR3 is TGTGCCAGCAGCCTCACCCAGGACAGCTCTGGAAACACCATATATTTT. This codes for CASSLTQDSSGNTIYF.

The rearrangement joins TRBV9 to TRBJ2-1; 9 nucleotides agree with TRBD2. CDR1 and CDR2 from the germline V gene are SGDLS and YYNGEE. Losses at the gene ends were 0 bases for V and 3 bases for J; bases not matched to a gene: 4. The CDR3 is made up of 16 amino acids. CDR3 in amino acids: CASSVVGSGSYNEQFF. The CDR3 nucleotides are TGTGCCAGCAGCGTAGTAGGTAGCGGGAGCTACAATGAGCAGTTCTTC.

The chain has TRBV6-2 or TRBV6-3 and TRBJ2-1, with 12 bases fitting TRBD2. The CDR3 sequence is 16 residues long. Germline loops: CDR1 MNHEY, CDR2 SVGEGT. Losses at the gene ends were 6 bases for V and 10 bases for J; bases not matched to a gene: 13. The CDR3 bases are TGTGCCAGCAGCCCCATATCCCCGACTAGCGGGGGCGAGCAGTTCTTC. This translates into CASSPISPTSGGEQFF.

The V call is TRBV6-5, the J call TRBJ2-3; no definite D call. Germline assignment: CDR1 MNHEY and CDR2 SVGAGI. Trimming removed 5 bases from V and 0 bases from J, with 6 bases in between. The CDR3 loop spans 13 amino acids. The CDR3 DNA is TGTGCCAGCAGTCAACAGAGCACAGATACGCAGTATTTT. Protein product: CASSQQSTDTQYF.

The genes are TRBV19 and TRBJ1-1; no clear D gene. The ends were cut back, 7 bases at V and 7 bases at J, with 19 bases in the middle. Germline V gives CDR1 LNHDA, CDR2 SQIVND (reference sequence). The CDR3 is 14 residues long. The CDR3 DNA reads as TGTGCCAGTAAACTGTTAGTGGGAGGATATGAAGCTTTCTTT. Protein product: CASKLLVGGYEAFF.

The CDR3 DNA is TGTGCCACCGATCAAGGGTCGGGGAGTGGGGCCAACGTCCTGACTTTC. Its protein product is CATDQGSGSGANVLTF. The genes are TRBV24-1 and TRBJ2-6, with a tentative D call TRBD2 (5 bases). With 9 bases removed from V and 3 bases from J, the gap between germline ends came to 17 bases. Germline V gene data show CDR1 as KGHDR and CDR2 as SFDVKD. The CDR3 contains 16 residues.

The chain links TRBV20-1 to TRBJ1-4; weak D call: TRBD1 (5 bases). Germline-derived CDR1 and CDR2 are DFQATT and SNEGSKA (reference sequence). The V gene lost 5 bases and the J gene lost 7 bases, with 5 bases spanning the gap. This CDR3 is 10 amino acids long. In nucleotides, the CDR3 is TGCAGTGCTCAGGGTGAAAAACTGTTTTTT. It yields the protein CSAQGEKLFF.

The rearrangement joins TRBV6-5 to TRBJ2-3; D is perhaps TRBD2 (6 bases). Germline V gene lookup returns CDR1 MNHEY and CDR2 SVGAGI. The CDR3 totals 15 residues. V shed 2 bases and J shed 7 bases, with 16 bases lying between them. CDR3 region: CASSYGETSSYTQYF. CDR3 coding DNA: TGTGCCAGCAGTTACGGCGAGACTAGTTCCTATACGCAGTATTTT.

This clone was observed a few times. The chain links TRBV6-2 or TRBV6-3 to TRBJ2-7; 10 positions agree with TRBD1. The CDR3 contains 12 residues. The germline CDR1 and CDR2 sequences are MNHEY and SVGEGT. V shed 6 bases, J shed 6 bases, and the junction held 2 bases outside the gene matches. The CDR3 sequence: CASSRTGGEQYF. Here the CDR3 DNA reads TGTGCCAGCAGCCGGACAGGGGGCGAGCAGTACTTC.

This clone was seen a few times. This chain uses TRBV12-3 or TRBV12-4 with TRBJ2-3; 7 bases align to TRBD2. The CDR3 has 13 residues. Trimming took 6 bases from V and 2 from J; bases not matched to a gene: 2. As DNA, the CDR3 is TGTGCCAGCAGCGGGGGGAACACAGATACGCAGTATTTT. Translated: CASSGGNTDTQYF.

The V call is TRBV15, the J call TRBJ1-1; the D gene is possibly TRBD1 (5 bases). The CDR3 extends over 13 amino acids. Per the germline V gene, CDR1 is LNHNV and CDR2 is YYDKDF (reference sequence). With 9 bases removed from V and 3 bases from J, the gap between germline ends came to 14 bases. The CDR3 region is CATRQPDHTEAFF. The CDR3 DNA is TGTGCCACTAGACAGCCCGACCACACTGAAGCTTTCTTT.

The chain joins TRBV20-1 to TRBJ1-2, with D unresolved. Trimming stripped 3 bases from V and 4 bases from J, with 9 bases between. CDR1 is DFQATT, CDR2 SNEGSKA, per germline (reference sequence). The length of the CDR3 is 12 residues. CDR3 in DNA: TGCAGTGCTAGTCCTAGCACCTATGGCTACACCTTC. Translating gives CSASPSTYGYTF.